A single sample is the source of the 25 T cell receptor beta chains below, sequenced in a study of CD8 T cells in ankylosing spondylitis. Each CDR3 protein is one row after TCRdb ran MiXCR on the 5' RACE reads. The data contain 150,000 to 200,000 distinct CDR3 sequences, 15% to 20% of them singletons. The sequenced sample consisted of blood, either unsorted or a sorted T cell fraction (not recorded which). The receptor set was obtained from a male donor aged 5-29 years with ankylosing spondylitis or in good health (not recorded which).

This clonotype was seen repeatedly, ten times or more. V usage is TRBV7-2 and J usage is TRBJ2-5; TRBD1 agrees at 7 bases. V gave up 1 base and J gave up 0 bases; unmatched junction bases: 5. This CDR3 has 16 residues. Per germline, CDR1 SGHTA and CDR2 FQGNSA. CDR3 protein: CASSLDLQGYQETQYF. In DNA form, the CDR3 reads TGTGCCAGCAGCTTAGATTTACAGGGGTACCAAGAGACCCAGTACTTC.

In its sample, this clonotype was seen many times. The chain recombines TRBV12-3 or TRBV12-4 with TRBJ2-1; the D gene is possibly TRBD1 (6 bases). This CDR3 spans 15 amino acids. V was shortened by 5 bases and J by 0 bases, with 11 bases between the two germline ends. The CDR3 DNA sequence: TGTGCCAGCAGTCGTGACAGGACCTCCTACAATGAGCAGTTCTTC. This sequence encodes CASSRDRTSYNEQFF.

The V gene is TRBV19, the J gene TRBJ2-3, with D maybe TRBD1 (6 bases). The V and J ends lost 3 bases and 0 bases respectively, with 10 bases between them. This CDR3 comprises 15 residues. Germline loops: CDR1 LNHDA, CDR2 SQIVND (reference sequence). CDR3 nucleotides: TGTGCCAGTAGTATCGGCAGGGGAAGCACAGATACGCAGTATTTT. Amino acids: CASSIGRGSTDTQYF.

This clonotype was detected a few times. This rearrangement joins TRBV29-1 to TRBJ1-3; D gene unclear. The CDR3 extends over 12 amino acids. V was trimmed by 4 bases and J by 2 bases, leaving 6 bases between them. Germline loops: CDR1 SQVTM, CDR2 ANQGSEA. In nucleotides, the CDR3 is TGCAGCGTTGCCAGAGCTGGAAACACCATATATTTT. This sequence encodes CSVARAGNTIYF.

This clonotype was counted at least ten times. The chain combines TRBV29-1 with TRBJ2-2; 8 positions match TRBD1. In germline, CDR1 is SQVTM, CDR2 ANQGSEA. V lost 6 bases, J lost 4 bases, and 1 base stayed unmatched. This CDR3 is built from 12 residues. CDR3 nucleotides: TGCAGCGTGACAGGGGTCACCGGGGAGCTGTTTTTT. It yields the protein CSVTGVTGELFF.

This clonotype occurred many times. The CDR3 DNA reads as TGTGCCAGCAGGGAGGACTACAATGAGCAGTTCTTC. Its protein product is CASREDYNEQFF. The rearrangement uses TRBV12-3 or TRBV12-4 and TRBJ2-1; TRBD2 might be the D (5 bases). With 6 bases removed from V and 3 bases from J, the gap between germline ends came to 6 bases. The CDR3 totals 12 residues.

At least ten counts were recorded for this clonotype. J is TRBJ2-3 and V is TRBV12-3 or TRBV12-4; 8 bases line up with TRBD2. J lost 6 bases, V lost 3 bases, and 5 bases had no gene match. This CDR3 is built from 14 residues. CDR3 bases: TGTGCCAGCAGTTTCGGGAGGGCCAAGGATACGCAGTATTTT. Translated: CASSFGRAKDTQYF.

The table lists this clonotype with many counts. The chain carries TRBV4-3 and TRBJ1-2, with D unresolved. Germline assignment: CDR1 LGHNA and CDR2 YSLEER. The CDR3 has 14 residues. Trimming removed 2 bases at V and 0 bases at J, with 7 bases between. CDR3 region: CASSQWTANYGYTF. The CDR3 coding sequence is TGCGCCAGCAGCCAATGGACGGCTAACTATGGCTACACCTTC.

The V and J genes are TRBV5-1 and TRBJ2-7; TRBD2 aligns across 8 bases. Germline V CDR1 and CDR2: SGHRS, YFSETQ. There are 14 residues in the CDR3. Trimming at V came to 4 bases and at J to 4 bases, leaving 7 bases not matched to a gene. CDR3 nucleotide sequence: TGCGCCAGCAGCCCGTCCCAGCGGGGGTACGAGCAGTACGTC. Amino acids: CASSPSQRGYEQYV.

There are many counts of this clonotype. The J gene is TRBJ2-3, the V gene TRBV7-2; 9 bases are shared with TRBD1. The CDR3 spans 14 residues. Germline assignment: CDR1 SGHTA and CDR2 FQGNSA. The junction had 4 bases not matched to a gene; V was cut back by 7 bases and J by 2 bases. CDR3 sequence: CASNRDRVTDTQYF. The CDR3 DNA follows: TGTGCCAGCAACCGGGACAGGGTCACAGATACGCAGTATTTT. Complete variable domain (other parts from reference TRBV7-2 and TRBJ2-3): GAGVSQSPSNKVTEKGKDVELRCDPISGHTALYWYRQSLGQGLEFLIYFQGNSAPDKSGLPSDRFSAERTGGSVSTLTIQRTQQEDSAVYLCASNRDRVTDTQYFGPGTRLTVL.

The table lists this clonotype with a few counts. The V gene is TRBV19, the J gene TRBJ1-1; tentative D call: TRBD1 (6 bases). Germline assignment: CDR1 LNHDA and CDR2 SQIVND (reference sequence). The CDR3 consists of 16 residues. V shed 3 bases and J shed 4 bases, with 18 bases lying between them. The CDR3 reads CASSMGTRNWGTEAFF. In DNA, the CDR3 is TGTGCCAGTAGTATGGGGACACGAAATTGGGGCACTGAAGCTTTCTTT.

In this sample, this clonotype turned up many times. The rearrangement joins TRBV7-9 to TRBJ2-7; 7 nucleotides agree with TRBD2. The V segment lost 5 bases and the J segment 4 bases; nucleotides outside the gene matches: 14. CDR1 and CDR2 from the germline V gene are SEHNR and FQNEAQ (reference sequence). CDR3 size: 16 residues. This chain's CDR3 is CASSQPRAGEGYEQYF. The CDR3 bases are TGTGCCAGCAGCCAACCCAGGGCGGGAGAGGGGTACGAGCAGTACTTC.

The gene calls are TRBV5-1 and TRBJ2-6, with D hard to call. Trimming cost V 4 bases and J 0 bases, with 8 bases left between them. Per the germline V gene, CDR1 is SGHRS and CDR2 is YFSETQ. The CDR3 totals 15 residues. CDR3 protein: CASSMGSSGANVLTF. CDR3 in DNA: TGCGCCAGCAGCATGGGTTCCTCTGGGGCCAACGTCCTGACTTTC.

Regarding this clonotype: A much more abundant neighbour one base away suggests this may be a read error. This chain connects TRBV30 to TRBJ2-7; D might be TRBD1 (5 bases). The CDR3 covers 13 residues. V was trimmed by 1 base and J by 3 bases, leaving 10 bases between them. Germline V gene data show CDR1 as GTSNPN and CDR2 as SVGIG (reference sequence). The CDR3 region has the DNA TGTGCCTGGAGTGGGGAACAGGACTACGAGCAGTACTTC. Translation: CAWSGEQDYEQYF. Full variable domain (remainder filled in from reference TRBV30 and TRBJ2-7): SQTIHQWPATLVQPVGSPLSLECTVEGTSNPNLYWYRQAAGRGLQLLFYSVGIGQISSEVPQNLSASRPQDRQFILSSKKLLLSDSGFYLCAWSGEQDYEQYFGPGTRLTVT.

This clonotype was counted ten times or more. The CDR3 region is CASSLEKSGADNEQFF. CDR3 sequence (DNA): TGTGCCAGCAGTTTAGAAAAAAGCGGGGCCGACAATGAGCAGTTCTTC. The chain combines TRBV12-3 or TRBV12-4 with TRBJ2-1; 7 bases map to TRBD2. The CDR3 runs 16 residues. V lost 1 base and J lost 5; bases outside the gene matches: 8.

The V gene is TRBV29-1, the J gene TRBJ2-3, with D uncertain. CDR3 length: 14 residues. Germline values: CDR1 SQVTM, CDR2 ANQGSEA. This CDR3 reads CSVSSRGPADTQYF. Here the CDR3 DNA reads TGCAGTGTTAGTTCAAGAGGCCCGGCAGATACGCAGTATTTT.

This clonotype was counted ten times or more. V and J are TRBV19 and TRBJ1-2; the D is unclear. CDR3 length: 13 amino acids. CDR1 LNHDA and CDR2 SQIVND come from the germline V gene (reference sequence). V was cut by 0 bases and J by 4 bases, with 6 bases left in between. The CDR3 DNA sequence: TGTGCCAGTAGTATAGACAGAACCTATGGCTACACCTTC. Translation: CASSIDRTYGYTF.

Many counts were recorded for this clonotype. The chain has TRBV5-1 and TRBJ2-3; D might be TRBD1 (5 bases). There are 14 residues in the CDR3. Per the germline V gene, CDR1 is SGHRS and CDR2 is YFSETQ. Trimming removed 5 bases from V and 12 bases from J, with 22 bases in between. The CDR3 spells CASRPQGNHPIQYF. The CDR3 nucleotides are TGCGCCAGCAGACCGCAGGGAAATCACCCGATCCAGTATTTT. Combining the CDR3 with reference TRBV5-1 and TRBJ2-3 gives the whole variable domain KAGVTQTPRYLIKTRGQQVTLSCSPISGHRSVSWYQQTPGQGLQFLFEYFSETQRNKGNFPGRFSGRQFSNSRSEMNVSTLELGDSALYLCASRPQGNHPIQYFGPGTRLTVL.

The CDR3 protein is CASRADEQFF. CDR3 DNA: TGTGCCAGCCGGGCGGATGAGCAGTTCTTC. V gene TRBV6-2 or TRBV6-3 combines with J gene TRBJ2-1; D gene uncertain. V was clipped by 8 bases and J by 8 bases, with 7 bases between them. The CDR3 has 10 amino acids. Germline CDR1 is MNHEY and CDR2 is SVGEGT.

This clonotype appeared many times. V gene TRBV12-3 or TRBV12-4 combines with J gene TRBJ2-7, with D maybe TRBD2 (6 bases). Deletions cut 7 bases from V and 1 base from J, with 14 bases between. CDR3 length: 14 residues. For the CDR3, the DNA is TGTGCCAGCACCCCGGGGGTACCATCCTACGAGCAGTACTTC. The encoded protein is CASTPGVPSYEQYF.

Many counts were recorded for this clonotype. The chain combines TRBV7-3 with TRBJ2-2; D unclear. The length of the CDR3 is 12 residues. Trimming stripped 4 bases from V and 7 bases from J, with 7 bases between. Germline CDR1 is SGHTA and CDR2 is FQGTGA. The CDR3 DNA is TGTGCCAGCAGCTACAATGTCGGGGAGCTGTTTTTT. Residues: CASSYNVGELFF.

The CDR3 here is CASKEGVTDTQYF. The CDR3 DNA reads as TGTGCCAGCAAAGAGGGGGTTACAGATACGCAGTATTTT. The chain recombines TRBV2 with TRBJ2-3, with D possibly matching TRBD1 (6 bases). From germline, CDR1 is SNHLY and CDR2 FYNNEI. This CDR3 region has 13 residues. The V and J ends lost 7 bases and 3 bases respectively, with 11 bases between them.

This clonotype has ten or more counts. The J gene is TRBJ2-1, the V gene TRBV7-9; D is uncertain. CDR3 size: 12 residues. The V gene's germline CDR1 is SEHNR and CDR2 FQNEAQ (reference sequence). Deletions cut 2 bases from V and 9 bases from J, with 8 bases between. The chain's CDR3 is CASSLRLPEQFF. The DNA for the CDR3 is TGTGCCAGCAGCTTAAGACTCCCTGAGCAGTTCTTC.

This clonotype appeared many times. V usage is TRBV2 and J usage is TRBJ2-5, with D hard to call. Germline CDR1 reads SNHLY; CDR2 reads FYNNEI. The V and J ends lost 3 bases and 9 bases respectively, with 14 bases between them. The CDR3 spans 13 residues. In DNA form, the CDR3 reads TGTGCCAGCAGTGAGTCGGTATTGAGGTCCCAGTACTTC. Protein sequence: CASSESVLRSQYF. The whole variable domain, remainder taken from reference TRBV2 and TRBJ2-5, is EPEVTQTPSHQVTQMGQEVILRCVPISNHLYFYWYRQILGQKVEFLVSFYNNEISEKSEIFDDQFSVERPDGSNFTLKIRSTKLEDSAMYFCASSESVLRSQYFGPGTRLLVL.

This clonotype was recorded many times. V is TRBV12-3 or TRBV12-4 and J is TRBJ2-5, with unresolved D. The ends were cut back, 3 bases at V and 1 base at J, with 12 bases in the middle. The CDR3 loop spans 15 amino acids. CDR3 amino acids: CASSFFPQTQETQYF. The CDR3 DNA reads as TGTGCCAGCAGTTTTTTTCCGCAGACCCAAGAGACCCAGTACTTC.